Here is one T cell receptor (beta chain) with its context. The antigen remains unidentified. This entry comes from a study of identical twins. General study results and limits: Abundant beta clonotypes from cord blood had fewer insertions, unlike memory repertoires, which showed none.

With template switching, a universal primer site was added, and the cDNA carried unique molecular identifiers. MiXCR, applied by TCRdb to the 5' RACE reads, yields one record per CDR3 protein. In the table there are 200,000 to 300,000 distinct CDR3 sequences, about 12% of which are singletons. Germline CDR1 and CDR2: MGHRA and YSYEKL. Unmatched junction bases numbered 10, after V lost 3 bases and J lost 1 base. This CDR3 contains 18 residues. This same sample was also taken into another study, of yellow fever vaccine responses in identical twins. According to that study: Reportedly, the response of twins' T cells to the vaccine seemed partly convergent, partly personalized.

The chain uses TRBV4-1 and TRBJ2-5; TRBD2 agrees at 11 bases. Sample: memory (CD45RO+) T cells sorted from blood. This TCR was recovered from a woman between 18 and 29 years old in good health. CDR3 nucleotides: TGCGCCAGCAGCCAGCTCAACCTCGGACTAGCGGGCCAAGAGACCCAGTACTTC. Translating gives CASSQLNLGLAGQETQYF.